This T cell receptor (beta chain) was sequenced during a study of cytomegalovirus exposure and HLA in healthy donors. Study-level points and caveats: Cytomegalovirus association was listed for about 150 TCR beta chains. A link between a missense DCLRE1C variant and TCR beta V- and J-gene trimming emerged from a later analysis.

With respect to this clone: What it binds is unknown.

Primers included in the PCR were 60 Vbeta and 13 Jbeta primers. Repertoires were generated with immunoSEQ multiplex PCR, while TCRdb's copy carries only in-frame clones and drops some. The sample holds about 170,000 clones; around 72% are singletons and the top ten take about 7%. Trimming took 4 bases from V and 7 from J; bases not matched to a gene: 6. CDR1 is KGHSH, CDR2 LQKENI, per germline. The CDR3 has 14 residues. Participants comprised healthy donors of bone marrow. Sequenced material: PBMCs. The sequence derives from a man in his forties in good health and CMV-seropositive. The V call is TRBV18, the J call TRBJ2-7, with 11 bases aligning to TRBD1. The CDR3 sequence is CASSRGQGAREQYF. As DNA, the CDR3 is TGTGCCAGCTCACGAGGACAGGGGGCGCGGGAGCAGTACTTC.